By sample fraction, the clone carrying this T cell receptor delta chain is large (0.1 to 1%). Its antigen is as yet unknown. TCRdb re-processed the RT-PCR reads using CATT. In the table there are roughly 1,100 delta-chain clones, 1.5% to 2% of which are singletons. Per germline, CDR1 TSWWSYY and CDR2 QGS. CDR3 length: 21 residues. The V and J ends lost 5 bases and 1 base respectively, with 32 bases between them. This sample is drawn from a study of gammadelta T cells in human blood. Broader study findings: Microbial exposure reportedly appeared to drive polyclonal expansion of innate gamma-delta T cells right after birth.

The clonotype originates from a human donor. The sequenced sample was non-Vgamma9Vdelta2 gamma-delta T cells from adult blood. The V and J genes are TRDV1 and TRDJ1; possible D gene TRDD3, 8 bases. CDR3 sequence reads: CALGSSFLLFGDTQVTDKLIF. DNA for the CDR3: TGTGCTCTTGGGTCTTCCTTCCTGCTTTTTGGGGATACACAGGTCACCGATAAACTCATCTTT.